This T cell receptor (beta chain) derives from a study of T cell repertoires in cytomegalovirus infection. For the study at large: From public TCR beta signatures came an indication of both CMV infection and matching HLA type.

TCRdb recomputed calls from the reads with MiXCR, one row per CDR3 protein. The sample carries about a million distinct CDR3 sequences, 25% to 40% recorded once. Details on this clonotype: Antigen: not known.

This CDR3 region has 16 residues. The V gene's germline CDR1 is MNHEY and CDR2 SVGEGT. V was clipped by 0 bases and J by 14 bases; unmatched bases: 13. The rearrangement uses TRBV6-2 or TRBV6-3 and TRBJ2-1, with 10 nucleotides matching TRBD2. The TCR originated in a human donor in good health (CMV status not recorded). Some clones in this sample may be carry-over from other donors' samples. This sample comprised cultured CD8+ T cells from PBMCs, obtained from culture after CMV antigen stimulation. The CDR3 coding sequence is TGTGCCAGCAGTTACTCATCGAGCGGGGGGGATGATTTGGAGTTCTTC. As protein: CASSYSSSGGDDLEFF.